Below, one T cell receptor beta chain is given with its context. Generated by immunoSEQ multiplex PCR, the TCRdb table keeps only in-frame clones and is missing some. The sample shows around 99,000 clones, approximately 88% of them seen only once. The data were taken from a study of blood T cell repertoires in COVID-19. The CDR3 consists of 14 residues. In germline, CDR1 is SGHTA, CDR2 FQGNSA. V lost 4 bases and J 5 bases, leaving 14 bases between the germline ends. The chain is built from TRBV7-2 and TRBJ1-1; weak D call: TRBD1 (6 bases). The receptor was derived from a human donor in a cohort sampled during active COVID-19. Specimen: peripheral blood. The CDR3 region is CASSSGTRRTEAFF. CDR3 nucleotides: TGTGCCAGCAGCTCCGGGACAAGAAGGACTGAAGCTTTCTTT. Together with reference TRBV7-2 and TRBJ1-1, the CDR3 gives the full variable domain: GAGVSQSPSNKVTEKGKDVELRCDPISGHTALYWYRQSLGQGLEFLIYFQGNSAPDKSGLPSDRFSAERTGGSVSTLTIQRTQQEDSAVYLCASSSGTRRTEAFFGQGTRLTVV.